One sample yielded the 14 T cell receptor beta chains listed below, sequenced in a study of blood T cell repertoires in COVID-19. Sequencing used immunoSEQ multiplex PCR; TCRdb keeps in-frame clones, though not all of them. This table holds about 350,000 clones, 88% found once. The sample consisted of PBMCs or T cells enriched from blood (not recorded which). These receptors were obtained from a woman aged 30 to 39 who had been exposed to COVID-19.

The chain joins TRBV29-1 to TRBJ2-1, with D maybe TRBD2 (5 bases). The CDR3 is 13 residues long. The V end lost 6 bases, the J end lost 3 bases, and 12 bases lay between the germline ends. From germline, CDR1 is SQVTM and CDR2 ANQGSEA. The CDR3 reads CSVDTGLYNEQFF. The CDR3 nucleotides read TGCAGCGTCGACACCGGACTCTACAATGAGCAGTTCTTC.

J is TRBJ1-2 and V is TRBV19, with 7 bases identical to TRBD1. CDR1 is LNHDA and CDR2 is SQIVND in the germline V gene (reference sequence). The V segment lost 4 bases and the J segment 2 bases; nucleotides outside the gene matches: 7. There are 15 residues in the CDR3. The CDR3 here is CASSSRTGLNYGYTF. The CDR3 region has the DNA TGTGCCAGTAGTAGCCGGACAGGCCTAAACTATGGCTACACCTTC.

The rearrangement links TRBV28 to TRBJ1-3; maybe TRBD1 (6 bases). Trimming removed 5 bases at V and 2 bases at J, with 13 bases between. CDR1 is MDHEN, CDR2 SYDVKM, per germline. This CDR3 spans 15 amino acids. The CDR3 sequence: CASSVLQGPGNTIYF. The CDR3, as DNA: TGTGCCAGCAGTGTCCTTCAGGGGCCTGGAAACACCATATATTTT.

V usage is TRBV5-6 and J usage is TRBJ2-7, with D uncertain. V dropped 3 bases and J dropped 0 bases, with 4 bases sitting between them. This CDR3 comprises 12 residues. Germline V gives CDR1 SGHDT, CDR2 YYEEEE. The CDR3 here is CASSSSSYEQYF. In DNA, the CDR3 is TGTGCCAGCAGCTCCAGCTCCTACGAGCAGTACTTC.

The chain uses TRBV27 and TRBJ1-1, with 7 bases fitting TRBD1. The CDR3 loop spans 13 amino acids. Germline-derived CDR1 and CDR2 are MNHEY and SMNVEV (reference sequence). V trimming: 6 bases; J trimming: 4 bases; junction bases outside the gene matches: 5. CDR3 residues: CASRAQGGTEAFF. CDR3 DNA sequence: TGTGCCAGCAGGGCCCAGGGGGGCACTGAAGCTTTCTTT.

CDR3 residues: CASSAELYNEQFF. The CDR3 DNA is TGTGCCAGCAGCGCGGAACTCTACAATGAGCAGTTCTTC. The rearrangement links TRBV3-1 (or the pseudogene TRBV3-2) to TRBJ2-1; D remains ambiguous. The germline V gene encodes CDR1 LGHDT and CDR2 YNNKEL (reference sequence). The CDR3 length is 13 residues. The V gene lost 5 bases and the J gene lost 3 bases, with 8 bases spanning the gap.

This chain uses TRBV27 with TRBJ1-5; D is possibly TRBD1 (6 bases). This CDR3 spans 17 amino acids. CDR1 MNHEY and CDR2 SMNVEV come from the germline V gene (reference sequence). The ends were cut back, 3 bases at V and 0 bases at J, with 15 bases in the middle. The CDR3 DNA is TGTGCCAGCAGTTTCCGACAGGATTCCTATAGCAATCAGCCCCAGCATTTT. Translated, it gives CASSFRQDSYSNQPQHF.

This clone was found once. The chain links TRBV18 to TRBJ2-7; D unresolved. Trimming pared 0 bases from V and 2 bases from J, leaving 11 bases between. The CDR3 spans 15 residues. Germline V CDR1 and CDR2: KGHSH, LQKENI. CDR3 DNA sequence: TGTGCCAGCTCACCACCGCGAGGCACCCCCTACGAGCAGTACTTC. This translates into CASSPPRGTPYEQYF. The full variable domain, its missing parts supplied by reference TRBV18 and TRBJ2-7, is NAGVMQNPRHLVRRRGQEARLRCSPMKGHSHVYWYRQLPEEGLKFMVYLQKENIIDESGMPKERFSAEFPKEGPSILRIQQVVRGDSAAYFCASSPPRGTPYEQYFGPGTRLTVT.

On this clone itself: A read error may produce the germline difference seen at one junction end. The V gene is TRBV18, the J gene TRBJ1-3; 7 bases are a match to TRBD1. Germline-derived CDR1 and CDR2 are KGHSH and LQKENI. CDR3 length equals 12 residues. The CDR3 DNA is TGTGCCAGCTCACCGGGTGAGGGACAGAGAGATTTT. Protein product: CASSPGEGQRDF. Full variable domain (outside the CDR3, taken from reference TRBV18 and TRBJ1-3): NAGVMQNPRHLVRRRGQEARLRCSPMKGHSHVYWYRQLPEEGLKFMVYLQKENIIDESGMPKERFSAEFPKEGPSILRIQQVVRGDSAAYFCASSPGEGQRDFGEGSWLTVV.

The CDR3 DNA reads as TGTGCCAGCAGTTGGGACAGGGAATATCAGCCCCAGCATTTT. This codes for CASSWDREYQPQHF. The V gene is TRBV6-5, the J gene TRBJ1-5; 9 positions match TRBD1. Looked up from germline, CDR1 is MNHEY and CDR2 is SVGAGI. With 4 bases clipped from V and 5 bases from J, the junction kept 3 bases outside the gene matches. CDR3 length: 14 amino acids.

This chain joins TRBV28 and TRBJ1-2; D call uncertain. Germline assignment: CDR1 MDHEN and CDR2 SYDVKM. The CDR3 contains 13 residues. V lost 6 bases and J lost 7, with 15 bases in between. The CDR3 spells CASRHRFVAGYTF. CDR3 nucleotides: TGTGCCAGCAGACACAGATTTGTCGCTGGCTACACCTTC.

The rearrangement uses TRBV18 and TRBJ2-2, with TRBD1 as a possible D gene (6 bases). The CDR3 consists of 14 residues. The germline V gene encodes CDR1 KGHSH and CDR2 LQKENI. Trimming shortened V by 3 bases and J by 4 bases, and 9 bases separated the two germline ends. The CDR3 nucleotides read TGTGCCAGCTCACCTACAGGGTCCACCGGGGAGCTGTTTTTT. Protein: CASSPTGSTGELFF.

The V gene is TRBV12-5, the J gene TRBJ1-3; D gene ambiguous. Trimming shortened V by 1 base and J by 1 base, and 8 bases separated the two germline ends. The CDR3 length is 15 residues. Germline CDR1 reads LGHNT; CDR2 reads FRNRAP. The CDR3 bases are TGTGCTAGTGGTTTGGGACACCCGTCTGGAAACACCATATATTTT. Protein product: CASGLGHPSGNTIYF.

J is TRBJ1-1 and V is TRBV9; possibly TRBD1 for D (6 bases). The germline V gene encodes CDR1 SGDLS and CDR2 YYNGEE. CDR3 length equals 16 residues. V lost 4 bases and J lost 0, with 16 bases in between. CDR3 in amino acids: CASSNRASQMNTEAFF. The DNA of the CDR3 is TGTGCCAGCAGCAACAGGGCCAGTCAGATGAACACTGAAGCTTTCTTT.